This T cell receptor beta chain came from a study of cytomegalovirus exposure and HLA in healthy donors. The repertoire was sequenced with immunoSEQ multiplex PCR; TCRdb's copy has only in-frame clones and lacks some. Here the sample spans 70,000 to 80,000 clones, 90% to 95% being singletons. Germline V lookup: CDR1 SGHRS, CDR2 YFSETQ. V lost 5 bases to trimming and J lost 8 bases, with 19 bases between them. This CDR3 is 14 amino acids long. The V gene is TRBV5-1, the J gene TRBJ1-2; D ambiguous. Material for sequencing was PBMCs. The sequence derives from a woman aged 18-30 years in good health and CMV-seronegative. CDR3 in DNA: TGCGCCAGCAGACGGGAGCCCGGCCTGGGGGGCTACACCTTC. Translating it yields CASRREPGLGGYTF.